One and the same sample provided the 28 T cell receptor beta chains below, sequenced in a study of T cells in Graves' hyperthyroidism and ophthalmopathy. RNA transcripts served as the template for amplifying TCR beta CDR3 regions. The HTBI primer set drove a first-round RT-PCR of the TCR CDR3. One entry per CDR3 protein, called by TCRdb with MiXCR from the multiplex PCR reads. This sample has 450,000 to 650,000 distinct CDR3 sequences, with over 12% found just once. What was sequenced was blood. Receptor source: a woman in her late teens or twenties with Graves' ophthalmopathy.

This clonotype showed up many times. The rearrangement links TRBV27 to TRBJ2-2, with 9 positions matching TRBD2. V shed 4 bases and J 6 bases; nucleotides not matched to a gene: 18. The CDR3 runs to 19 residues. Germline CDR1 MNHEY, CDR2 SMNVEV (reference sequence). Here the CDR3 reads CASSSLAGRRDGVPGELFF. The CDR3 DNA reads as TGTGCCAGCAGTTCGCTAGCGGGAAGAAGGGACGGGGTCCCCGGGGAGCTGTTTTTT.

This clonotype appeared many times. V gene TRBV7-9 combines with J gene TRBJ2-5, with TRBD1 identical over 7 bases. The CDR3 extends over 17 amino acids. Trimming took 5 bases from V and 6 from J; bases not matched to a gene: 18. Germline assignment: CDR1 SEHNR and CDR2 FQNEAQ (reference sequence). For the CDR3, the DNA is TGTGCCAGCAGCCCCGGTGGAAGGGGGCAGAGGATACAGACCCAGTACTTC. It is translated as CASSPGGRGQRIQTQYF.

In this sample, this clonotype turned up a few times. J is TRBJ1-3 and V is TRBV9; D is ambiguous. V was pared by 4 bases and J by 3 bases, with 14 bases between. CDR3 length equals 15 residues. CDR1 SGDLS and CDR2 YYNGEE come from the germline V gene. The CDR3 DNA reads TGTGCCAGCAGCCCCCGTGGGTTTGGTGGAAACACCATATATTTT. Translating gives CASSPRGFGGNTIYF.

The DNA of the CDR3 is TGTGCCAGCAGCGTGACGTATAACTATGGCTACACCTTC. Its protein product is CASSVTYNYGYTF. The chain employs TRBV7-8 and TRBJ1-2, with no clear D. Per germline, CDR1 SGHVS and CDR2 FQNEAQ. The V gene lost 5 bases and the J gene lost 1 base, with 8 bases spanning the gap. The CDR3 covers 13 residues.

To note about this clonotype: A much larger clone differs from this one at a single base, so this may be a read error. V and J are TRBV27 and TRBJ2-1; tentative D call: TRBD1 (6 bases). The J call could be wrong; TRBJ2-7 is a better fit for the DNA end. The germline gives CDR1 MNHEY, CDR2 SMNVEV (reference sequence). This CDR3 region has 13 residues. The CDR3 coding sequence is TGTGCCAGCAGTCGACAGGTTTACAATGAGCAGTACTTC. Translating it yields CASSRQVYNEQYF.

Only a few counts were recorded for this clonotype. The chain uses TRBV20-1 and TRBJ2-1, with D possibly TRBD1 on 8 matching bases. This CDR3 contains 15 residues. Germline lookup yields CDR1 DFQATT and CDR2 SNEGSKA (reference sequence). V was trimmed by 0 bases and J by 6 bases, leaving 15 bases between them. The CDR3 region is CSARDPTGGGNEQFF. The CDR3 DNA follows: TGCAGTGCTAGAGATCCAACAGGGGGGGGCAATGAGCAGTTCTTC.

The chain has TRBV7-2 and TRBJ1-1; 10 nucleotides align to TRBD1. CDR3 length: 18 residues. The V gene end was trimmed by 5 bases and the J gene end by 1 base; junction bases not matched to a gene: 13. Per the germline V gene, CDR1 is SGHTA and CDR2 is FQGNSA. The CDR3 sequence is CASSKGTGATSGNTEAFF. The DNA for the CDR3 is TGTGCCAGCAGCAAAGGGACAGGGGCGACCTCTGGGAACACTGAAGCTTTCTTT.

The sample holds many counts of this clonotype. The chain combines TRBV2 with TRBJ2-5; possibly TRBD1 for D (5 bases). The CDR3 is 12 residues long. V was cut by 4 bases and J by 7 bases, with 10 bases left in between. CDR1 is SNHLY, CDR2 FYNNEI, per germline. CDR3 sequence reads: CASSAGMGTQYF. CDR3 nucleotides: TGTGCCAGCAGTGCAGGGATGGGGACCCAGTACTTC.

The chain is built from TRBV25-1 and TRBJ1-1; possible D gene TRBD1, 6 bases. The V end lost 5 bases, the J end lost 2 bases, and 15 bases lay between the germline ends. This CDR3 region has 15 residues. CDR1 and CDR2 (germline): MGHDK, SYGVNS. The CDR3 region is CASSPGAGLNTEAFF. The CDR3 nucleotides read TGTGCCAGCAGTCCAGGGGCTGGATTAAACACTGAAGCTTTCTTT. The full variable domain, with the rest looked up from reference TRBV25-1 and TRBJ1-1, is EADIYQTPRYLVIGTGKKITLECSQTMGHDKMYWYQQDPGMELHLIHYSYGVNSTEKGDLSSESTVSRIRTEHFPLTLESARPSHTSQYLCASSPGAGLNTEAFFGQGTRLTVV.

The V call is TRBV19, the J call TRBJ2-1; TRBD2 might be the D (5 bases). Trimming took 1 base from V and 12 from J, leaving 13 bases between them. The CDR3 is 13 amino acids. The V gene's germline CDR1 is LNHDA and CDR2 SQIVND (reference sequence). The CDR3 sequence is CASSIALVEGQFF. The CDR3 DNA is TGTGCCAGTAGTATAGCACTAGTTGAGGGGCAGTTCTTC.

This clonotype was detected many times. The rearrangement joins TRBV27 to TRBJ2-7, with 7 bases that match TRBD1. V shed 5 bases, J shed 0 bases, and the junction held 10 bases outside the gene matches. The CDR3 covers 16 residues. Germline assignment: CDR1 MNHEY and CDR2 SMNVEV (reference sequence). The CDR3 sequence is CASSPHTGTVSYEQYF. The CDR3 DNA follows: TGTGCCAGCAGTCCCCATACCGGGACAGTCTCCTACGAGCAGTACTTC.

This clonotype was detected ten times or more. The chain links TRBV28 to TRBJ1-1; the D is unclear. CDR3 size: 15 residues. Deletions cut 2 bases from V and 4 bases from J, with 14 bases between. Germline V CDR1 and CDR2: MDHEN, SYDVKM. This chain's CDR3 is CASSLGWLYSTEAFF. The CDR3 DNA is TGTGCCAGCAGTTTAGGGTGGTTATATAGCACTGAAGCTTTCTTT.

CDR3 sequence (DNA): TGTGCCAGCAGTTTACAGGGATGGTCCTCGGGAAACACCATATATTTT. Its protein product is CASSLQGWSSGNTIYF. V and J are TRBV6-2 or TRBV6-3 and TRBJ1-3; the D gene is possibly TRBD1 (6 bases). Trimming left V 4 bases short and J 4 bases short, with 17 bases between. This CDR3 has 16 amino acids. Germline V CDR1 and CDR2: MNHEY, SVGEGT.

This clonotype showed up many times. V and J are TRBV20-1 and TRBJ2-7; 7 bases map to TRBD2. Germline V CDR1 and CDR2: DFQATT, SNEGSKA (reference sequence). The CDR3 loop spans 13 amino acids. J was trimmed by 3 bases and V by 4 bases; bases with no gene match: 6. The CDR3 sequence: CSAITGDYYEQYF. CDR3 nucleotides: TGCAGTGCTATTACCGGGGACTACTACGAGCAGTACTTC.

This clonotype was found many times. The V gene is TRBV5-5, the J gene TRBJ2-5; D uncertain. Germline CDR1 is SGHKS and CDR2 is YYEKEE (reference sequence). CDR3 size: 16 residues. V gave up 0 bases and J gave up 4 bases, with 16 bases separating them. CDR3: CASSLALSDWGETQYF. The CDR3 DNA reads TGTGCCAGCAGCTTGGCCTTGAGTGACTGGGGAGAGACCCAGTACTTC.

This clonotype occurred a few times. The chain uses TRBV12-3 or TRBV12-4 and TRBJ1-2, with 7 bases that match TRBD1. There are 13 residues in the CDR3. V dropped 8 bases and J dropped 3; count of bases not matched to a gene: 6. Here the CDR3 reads CASATGAYYGYTF. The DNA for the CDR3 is TGTGCCAGCGCTACAGGGGCCTACTATGGCTACACCTTC.

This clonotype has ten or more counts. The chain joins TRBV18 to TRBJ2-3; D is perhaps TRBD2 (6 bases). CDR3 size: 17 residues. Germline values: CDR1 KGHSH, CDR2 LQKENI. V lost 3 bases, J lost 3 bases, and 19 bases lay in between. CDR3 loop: CASSPPFGTHETDTQYF. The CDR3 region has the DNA TGTGCCAGCTCACCGCCGTTCGGGACTCATGAAACAGATACGCAGTATTTT.

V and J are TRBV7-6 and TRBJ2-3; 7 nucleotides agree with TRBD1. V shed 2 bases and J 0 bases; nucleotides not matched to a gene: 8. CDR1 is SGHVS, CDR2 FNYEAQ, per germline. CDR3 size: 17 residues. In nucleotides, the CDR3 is TGTGCCAGCAGCTTACCACGGACAGGAACTAGCACAGATACGCAGTATTTT. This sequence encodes CASSLPRTGTSTDTQYF.

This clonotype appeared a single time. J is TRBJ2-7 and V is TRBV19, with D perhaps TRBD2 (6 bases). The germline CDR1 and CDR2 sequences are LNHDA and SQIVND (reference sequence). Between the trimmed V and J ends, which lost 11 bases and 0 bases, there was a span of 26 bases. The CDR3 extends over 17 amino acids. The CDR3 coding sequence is TGTGCCGCCCCCTCACGTGAAAAGCGGGCGCACTCCTACGAGCAGTACTTC. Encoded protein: CAAPSREKRAHSYEQYF.

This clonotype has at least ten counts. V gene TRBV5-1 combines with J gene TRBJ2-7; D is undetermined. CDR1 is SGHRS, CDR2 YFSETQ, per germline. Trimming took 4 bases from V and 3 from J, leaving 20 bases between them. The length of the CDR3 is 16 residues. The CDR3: CASSPGGEVVNYEQYF. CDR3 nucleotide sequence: TGCGCCAGCAGCCCAGGTGGTGAGGTTGTGAACTACGAGCAGTACTTC.

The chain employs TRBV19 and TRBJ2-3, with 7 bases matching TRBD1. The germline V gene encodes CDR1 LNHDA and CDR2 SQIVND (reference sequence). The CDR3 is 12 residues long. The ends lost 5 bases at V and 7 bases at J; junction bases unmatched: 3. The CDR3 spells CASSYRGHTQYF. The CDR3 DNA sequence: TGTGCCAGTAGTTACAGGGGACATACGCAGTATTTT.

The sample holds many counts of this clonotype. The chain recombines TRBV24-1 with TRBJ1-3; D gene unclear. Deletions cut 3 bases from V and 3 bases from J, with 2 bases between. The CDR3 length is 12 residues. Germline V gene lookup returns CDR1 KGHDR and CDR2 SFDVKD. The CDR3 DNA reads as TGTGCCACCAGTGATGGTGGAAACACCATATATTTT. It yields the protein CATSDGGNTIYF.

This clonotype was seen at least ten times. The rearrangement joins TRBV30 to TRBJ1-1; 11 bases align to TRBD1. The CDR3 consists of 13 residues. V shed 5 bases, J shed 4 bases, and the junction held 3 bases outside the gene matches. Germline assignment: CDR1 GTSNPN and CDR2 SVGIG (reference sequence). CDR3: CAWRTGGLTEAFF. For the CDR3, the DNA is TGTGCCTGGCGGACAGGGGGCCTCACTGAAGCTTTCTTT.

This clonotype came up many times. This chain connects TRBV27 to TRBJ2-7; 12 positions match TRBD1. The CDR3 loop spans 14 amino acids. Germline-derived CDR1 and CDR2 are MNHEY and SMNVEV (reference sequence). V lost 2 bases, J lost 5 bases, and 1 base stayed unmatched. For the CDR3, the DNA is TGTGCCAGCAGTTTAGGGACAGGGGGCCACGAGCAGTACTTC. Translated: CASSLGTGGHEQYF.

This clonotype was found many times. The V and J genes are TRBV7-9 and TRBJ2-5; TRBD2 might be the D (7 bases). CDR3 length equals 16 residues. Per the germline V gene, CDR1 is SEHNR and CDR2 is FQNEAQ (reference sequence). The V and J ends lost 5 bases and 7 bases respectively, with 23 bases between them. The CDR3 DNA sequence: TGTGCCAGCAGCACCGGGGGGCAGGGCCCTTGGGGGACCCAGTACTTC. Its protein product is CASSTGGQGPWGTQYF.

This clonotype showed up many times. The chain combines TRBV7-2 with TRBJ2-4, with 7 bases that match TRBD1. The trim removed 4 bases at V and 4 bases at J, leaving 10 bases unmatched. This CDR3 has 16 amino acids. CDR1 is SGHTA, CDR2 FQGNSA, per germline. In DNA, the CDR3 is TGTGCCAGCAGCTCGACAATGACAGGGAGTAAAAACATTCAGTACTTC. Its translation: CASSSTMTGSKNIQYF.

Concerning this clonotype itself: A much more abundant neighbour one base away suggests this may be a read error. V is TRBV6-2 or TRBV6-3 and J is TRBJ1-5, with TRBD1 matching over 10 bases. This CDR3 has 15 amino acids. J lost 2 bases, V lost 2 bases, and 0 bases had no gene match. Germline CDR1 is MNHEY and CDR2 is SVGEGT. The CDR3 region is CASSYGTGGNQPQHF. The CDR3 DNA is TGTGCCAGCAGTTACGGGACAGGGGGCAATCAGCCCCAGCATTTT.

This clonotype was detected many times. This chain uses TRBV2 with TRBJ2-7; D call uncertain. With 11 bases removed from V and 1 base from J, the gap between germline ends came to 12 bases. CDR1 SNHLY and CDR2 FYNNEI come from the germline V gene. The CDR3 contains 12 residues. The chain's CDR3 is CAFRRVSYEQYF. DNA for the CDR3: TGTGCCTTCCGAAGGGTTTCCTACGAGCAGTACTTC.